This TCR beta chain was sequenced for a study of regulatory T cells in long-lasting Graves disease. This clonotype was observed many times. Its antigen is currently unknown. The CDR3 is 15 residues long. CDR1 and CDR2 from the germline V gene are ENHRY and SYGVKD. The V segment lost 6 bases and the J segment 6 bases; nucleotides outside the gene matches: 8. Study conclusions and caveats: Preferential use of TRBV28, TRBJ1-2 and TRBJ2-5 was seen in persistent disease. The work looked only at peripheral blood and did not look at thyroid tissue. Relative to new patients (under 1,000), persistent patients exhibited greater sharing of public clonotypes (around 2,800).

The TCR beta library used iRepertoire HTBI primers with Arm-PCR amplification of CDR3. TCRdb re-called the multiplex PCR reads with MiXCR, one entry per CDR3 protein. The sample has about 240,000 distinct CDR3 sequences; around 20% are singletons. Time point here: newly diagnosed GD, antithyroid drugs for less than 3 months. Generation of the TCR library employed RNA extracted from PBMCs. Staff drew about 10 milliliters of peripheral blood into EDTA tubes. The sequence came from a female donor with Graves disease. The rearrangement links TRBV10-3 to TRBJ2-7, with 13 bases lining up with TRBD2. The source material was peripheral blood mononuclear cells (PBMCs), sampled at new diagnosis, from a patient treated with antithyroid drugs. In nucleotides, the CDR3 is TGTGCCATCAGCTCCCGGACTAGCGGGGGAGGCGAGCAGTACTTC. This codes for CAISSRTSGGGEQYF.